Following are 24 T cell receptor beta chains from one sample sequenced in a study of cytomegalovirus exposure and HLA in healthy donors. The PCR used 60 Vbeta and 13 Jbeta primers. Assay: immunoSEQ multiplex PCR; the TCRdb copy retains only in-frame clones and omits some. The top ten hold roughly 6.8% of the sample, which has approximately 22,000 clones, 60% to 80% seen once. Material: PBMCs. The receptors were gathered from a man aged 60-69 years in good health and CMV-seronegative.

This chain connects TRBV18 to TRBJ1-3; TRBD1 matches 9 bases. V lost 6 bases and J lost 4; bases outside the gene matches: 7. Germline values: CDR1 KGHSH, CDR2 LQKENI. The CDR3 is 15 amino acids. CDR3: CASSAGQGGGNTIYF. CDR3 DNA: TGTGCCAGCTCCGCGGGACAGGGTGGCGGAAACACCATATATTTT.

The genes are TRBV5-4 and TRBJ2-2; D is unresolved. Germline V gene sequence: CDR1 SGHNT, CDR2 YYREEE (reference sequence). CDR3 length: 14 residues. V lost 1 base and J lost 0, with 4 bases in between. CDR3 in DNA: TGTGCCAGCAGCTTGCCAGCGAACACCGGGGAGCTGTTTTTT. The encoded protein is CASSLPANTGELFF. The full variable domain, in which reference TRBV5-4 and TRBJ2-2 provide the parts outside the CDR3, is ETGVTQSPTHLIKTRGQQVTLRCSSQSGHNTVSWYQQALGQGPQFIFQYYREEENGRGNFPPRFSGLQFPNYSSELNVNALELDDSALYLCASSLPANTGELFFGEGSRLTVL.

This clone was picked up one time. The chain recombines TRBV18 with TRBJ1-3; 9 nucleotides align to TRBD1. The CDR3 sequence is 15 residues long. In germline, CDR1 is KGHSH, CDR2 LQKENI. The ends lost 3 bases at V and 7 bases at J; junction bases unmatched: 7. The CDR3 bases are TGTGCCAGCTCACCCACGGGACAGGGCAGGAACACCATATATTTT. Its translation: CASSPTGQGRNTIYF. Supplemented by reference TRBV18 and TRBJ1-3, the full variable domain reads NAGVMQNPRHLVRRRGQEARLRCSPMKGHSHVYWYRQLPEEGLKFMVYLQKENIIDESGMPKERFSAEFPKEGPSILRIQQVVRGDSAAYFCASSPTGQGRNTIYFGEGSWLTVV.

The chain recombines TRBV9 with TRBJ2-2; a possible D gene is TRBD2 (5 bases). In germline, CDR1 is SGDLS, CDR2 YYNGEE. Trimming shortened V by 0 bases and J by 6 bases, and 9 bases separated the two germline ends. This CDR3 is built from 14 residues. CDR3 loop: CASSVVQRSGELFF. Written as DNA, the CDR3 is TGTGCCAGCAGCGTAGTACAGCGGTCCGGGGAGCTGTTTTTT.

V usage is TRBV5-5 and J usage is TRBJ1-1; 9 bases are a match to TRBD1. This CDR3 has 15 residues. Germline-derived CDR1 and CDR2 are SGHKS and YYEKEE (reference sequence). With V trimmed by 1 base and J by 4 bases, 5 bases remained unmatched. For the CDR3, the DNA is TGTGCCAGCAGCTTGAAGACAGGGGGTGCCACTGAAGCTTTCTTT. Encoded protein: CASSLKTGGATEAFF.

Points on this clone: A read error may account for a junction end that differs from germline. This chain connects TRBV7-9 to TRBJ2-7, with a weak D call TRBD2 (6 bases). The CDR3 totals 15 residues. Per the germline V gene, CDR1 is SEHNR and CDR2 is FQNEAQ (reference sequence). CDR3 loop: CSSSLSGATRGEQYF. The DNA of the CDR3 is TGTTCCAGCAGCTTGAGTGGCGCAACCCGGGGGGAGCAGTACTTC. The variable domain in full, completed from reference TRBV7-9 and TRBJ2-7, reads DTGVSQNPRHKITKRGQNVTFRCDPISEHNRLYWYRQTLGQGPEFLTYFQNEAQLEKSRLLSDRFSAERPKGSFSTLEIQRTEQGDSAMYLCSSSLSGATRGEQYFGPGTRLTVT.

The CDR3 loop is CASSLAPGVPSTDTQYF. DNA of the CDR3: TGTGCCAGCAGCTTAGCGCCGGGGGTTCCCAGCACAGATACGCAGTATTTT. The chain combines TRBV7-9 with TRBJ2-3; D possibly corresponds to TRBD2 (6 bases). This CDR3 has 17 amino acids. The germline V gene has CDR1 SEHNR and CDR2 FQNEAQ (reference sequence). Trimming removed 0 bases at V and 0 bases at J, with 13 bases between. The entire variable domain, with the rest obtained from reference TRBV7-9 and TRBJ2-3, is as follows: DTGVSQNPRHKITKRGQNVTFRCDPISEHNRLYWYRQTLGQGPEFLTYFQNEAQLEKSRLLSDRFSAERPKGSFSTLEIQRTEQGDSAMYLCASSLAPGVPSTDTQYFGPGTRLTVL.

This chain connects TRBV7-9 to TRBJ2-7; TRBD1 matches at 10 bases. The CDR3 covers 15 residues. Germline V lookup: CDR1 SEHNR, CDR2 FQNEAQ (reference sequence). The V segment lost 3 bases and the J segment 6 bases; nucleotides outside the gene matches: 8. CDR3 sequence: CASSFMGDRGREQYF. For the CDR3, the DNA is TGTGCCAGCAGCTTTATGGGGGACAGGGGCCGCGAGCAGTACTTC.

J is TRBJ1-4 and V is TRBV5-1; D gene unclear. Germline CDR1 and CDR2: SGHRS and YFSETQ. V lost 7 bases and J lost 6, with 16 bases in between. The CDR3 is 14 residues long. The CDR3 nucleotides read TGCGCCAGCCGCGAGGTCGTATCGGATGAAAAACTGTTTTTT. This codes for CASREVVSDEKLFF.

V is TRBV10-3 and J is TRBJ2-5, with a possible D match to TRBD2 (5 bases). There are 14 residues in the CDR3. Looked up from germline, CDR1 is ENHRY and CDR2 is SYGVKD. V was pared by 2 bases and J by 4 bases, with 11 bases between. CDR3 sequence reads: CAISEAASSETQYF. CDR3 sequence (DNA): TGTGCCATCAGTGAGGCGGCTAGCTCAGAGACCCAGTACTTC.

This sequence joins TRBV4-3 and TRBJ2-7; D is possibly TRBD1 (7 bases). Germline CDR1 LGHNA, CDR2 YSLEER. Deletions cut 0 bases from V and 2 bases from J, with 11 bases between. The CDR3 sequence is 15 residues long. In DNA form, the CDR3 reads TGCGCCAGCAGCCAAGAGCCCAGGGGGGCCTACGAGCAGTACTTC. Its translation is CASSQEPRGAYEQYF.

CDR3 in amino acids: CASSQAGIGGYGQPQHF. DNA of the CDR3: TGTGCCAGCAGCCAAGCCGGTATAGGCGGGTACGGTCAGCCCCAGCATTTT. The chain recombines TRBV4-2 with TRBJ1-5; D unresolved. V lost 1 base and J lost 6, with 19 bases in between. The CDR3 runs 17 residues. CDR1 LGHNA and CDR2 YNFKEQ come from the germline V gene.

This rearrangement joins TRBV18 to TRBJ1-4, with D unresolved. V was shortened by 3 bases and J by 6 bases, with 11 bases between the two germline ends. Per the germline V gene, CDR1 is KGHSH and CDR2 is LQKENI. This CDR3 contains 14 residues. In nucleotides, the CDR3 is TGTGCCAGCTCACCTTTCCGGGGTGATGAAAAACTGTTTTTT. Translation gives CASSPFRGDEKLFF.

The chain is built from TRBV7-9 and TRBJ1-1; D gene uncertain. The ends were cut back, 4 bases at V and 1 base at J, with 16 bases in the middle. Germline CDR1 SEHNR, CDR2 FQNEAQ (reference sequence). The CDR3 covers 16 residues. CDR3 residues: CASSSQLVRTNTEAFF. The CDR3 DNA reads TGTGCCAGCAGCTCGCAGTTGGTCAGAACGAACACTGAAGCTTTCTTT.

The chain carries TRBV25-1 and TRBJ2-3, with 7 bases aligning to TRBD1. Trimming at V came to 4 bases and at J to 2 bases, leaving 6 bases not matched to a gene. Germline V gene data show CDR1 as MGHDK and CDR2 as SYGVNS. CDR3 length equals 15 residues. DNA of the CDR3: TGTGCCAGCAGTGGGCGACAGGGCGTCACAGATACGCAGTATTTT. It translates to CASSGRQGVTDTQYF.

This chain connects TRBV4-1 to TRBJ2-7; a possible D gene is TRBD2 (6 bases). CDR3 length: 17 residues. The germline gives CDR1 MGHRA, CDR2 YSYEKL. Deletions cut 0 bases from V and 9 bases from J, with 24 bases between. Written as DNA, the CDR3 is TGCGCCAGCAGCCAAGATGTGCTGGCCTCGGGGGTGACGCGGCAGTACTTC. Protein product: CASSQDVLASGVTRQYF.

This chain joins TRBV15 and TRBJ1-5, with D possibly being TRBD1 (5 bases). The germline CDR1 and CDR2 sequences are LNHNV and YYDKDF (reference sequence). V lost 9 bases, J lost 2 bases, and 11 bases lay in between. The CDR3 runs to 13 residues. CDR3 loop: CATAGRGNQPQHF. Written as DNA, the CDR3 is TGTGCCACTGCTGGCAGGGGCAATCAGCCCCAGCATTTT.

As regards this clone: One end of the junction varies from germline; a read error may be responsible. V is TRBV25-1 and J is TRBJ2-5, with 9 bases lining up with TRBD2. The end of the DNA aligns better with TRBJ2-7, so the J call may be wrong. The CDR3 totals 16 residues. Germline values: CDR1 MGHDK, CDR2 SYGVNS. The CDR3 loop reads CATSDPVAGAAYEQYF. The CDR3 DNA is TGTGCCACCAGTGACCCAGTAGCGGGGGCCGCCTACGAGCAGTACTTC.

The chain carries TRBV5-1 and TRBJ1-4; 9 nucleotides agree with TRBD1. Trimming cost V 7 bases and J 4 bases; bases outside gene matches: 11. The CDR3 runs to 16 residues. CDR1 SGHRS and CDR2 YFSETQ come from the germline V gene. The CDR3 DNA sequence: TGCGCCAGCCGCTCTGGGGACAGGGAGGTTAATGAAAAACTGTTTTTT. Protein: CASRSGDREVNEKLFF.

The chain links TRBV6-5 to TRBJ1-6, with TRBD1 matching over 7 bases. V trimming: 0 bases; J trimming: 7 bases; junction bases outside the gene matches: 3. Per germline, CDR1 MNHEY and CDR2 SVGAGI. The CDR3 is 15 residues long. The CDR3 sequence is CASSYSRQGNSPLHF. CDR3 nucleotide sequence: TGTGCCAGCAGTTACTCGCGACAGGGAAATTCACCCCTCCACTTT.

This clone was detected a few times. The chain links TRBV7-3 to TRBJ2-7; 8 nucleotides agree with TRBD1. Germline CDR1 is SGHTA and CDR2 is FQGTGA. The CDR3 covers 13 residues. V gave up 1 base and J gave up 6 bases; unmatched junction bases: 2. CDR3 DNA: TGTGCCAGCAGCTTAAGGGACAGGACCGAGCAGTACTTC. It is translated as CASSLRDRTEQYF.

This sequence joins TRBV27 and TRBJ2-7; 7 positions agree with TRBD2. V was pared by 2 bases and J by 3 bases, with 7 bases of the junction left unmatched. Germline CDR1 and CDR2: MNHEY and SMNVEV (reference sequence). The CDR3 totals 15 residues. Here the CDR3 DNA reads TGTGCCAGCAGTTTAAAGGGAGGGCCTCTCTACGAGCAGTACTTC. This codes for CASSLKGGPLYEQYF.

The chain links TRBV5-1 to TRBJ2-7; 9 positions agree with TRBD1. The ends lost 4 bases at V and 2 bases at J; junction bases unmatched: 7. Germline loops: CDR1 SGHRS, CDR2 YFSETQ. The CDR3 has 15 residues. CDR3 region: CASSGDRGRAYEQYF. The CDR3 nucleotides are TGCGCCAGCAGCGGAGACAGGGGGAGGGCCTACGAGCAGTACTTC.

The V call is TRBV6-6, the J call TRBJ1-5, with unresolved D. Germline-derived CDR1 and CDR2 are MNHNY and SVGAGI (reference sequence). The CDR3 runs to 11 residues. The V end lost 7 bases, the J end lost 3 bases, and 4 bases lay between the germline ends. CDR3 in DNA: TGTGCCAGCAACAACAATCAGCCCCAGCATTTT. Residues: CASNNNQPQHF.